The entry that follows covers one T cell receptor beta chain sequence. Clones were sequenced by immunoSEQ multiplex PCR, and TCRdb holds only the in-frame ones, with some missing. Found here are some 6,500 clones, around 89% of them singletons; the top ten hold approximately 5.4%. This record comes from a study of ipilimumab plus nivolumab after autologous stem cell transplantation. Across the whole study: A median of about 8 nivolumab and about five ipilimumab doses were given.

Trimming cost V 6 bases and J 4 bases; bases outside gene matches: 3. The CDR3 length is 12 residues. CDR1 and CDR2 from the germline V gene are LNHDA and SQIVND (reference sequence). The receptor was derived from a female donor with multiple myeloma. Sequencing was performed on PBMCs, taken in a trial of ipilimumab plus nivolumab as post-transplant consolidation. J is TRBJ2-7 and V is TRBV19; 7 nucleotides align to TRBD2. Written as DNA, the CDR3 is TGTGCCAGTAGGCTGCGGGAGTACGAGCAGTACTTC. Translation: CASRLREYEQYF.